One and the same sample provided the 27 T cell receptor beta chains below, sequenced in a study of read filtering for tumor transcriptome and immune sequencing. Molecular barcoded adaptors covering alpha/delta and beta/gamma chains were used on 400 ng RNA. TCRdb called the reads again in MiXCR, with one record for every CDR3 protein. This sample has approximately 65,000 distinct CDR3 sequences, with about 15% found just once. The sample taken for sequencing was a population of CD138-negative cells sorted from bone marrow. These receptors originate from a donor aged 40 or older with multiple myeloma.

This clonotype was counted ten times or more. CDR3 in amino acids: CASSYVSSDGSSYNEQFF. In DNA form, the CDR3 reads TGTGCCAGCAGTTACGTATCTTCGGACGGGAGCTCCTACAATGAGCAGTTCTTC. The chain links TRBV6-2 or TRBV6-3 to TRBJ2-1; a weak D match, TRBD2 (6 bases). V gave up 2 bases and J gave up 0 bases, with 17 bases separating them. There are 18 residues in the CDR3. Germline V gene data show CDR1 as MNHEY and CDR2 as SVGEGT.

As regards this clonotype: This may arise from a read error, as a much more abundant clone is one base away. As the CDR3 is not closed by the conserved phenylalanine or tryptophan, this likely results from a read error. The J gene is TRBJ2-5, the V gene TRBV6-2 or TRBV6-3; 8 bases map to TRBD2. This CDR3 comprises 17 residues. Germline CDR1 and CDR2: MNHEY and SVGEGT. V was clipped by 2 bases and J by 1 base; unmatched bases: 9. Here the CDR3 reads CASSYVRGGRPQETQYY. The CDR3, as DNA: TGTGCCAGCAGTTACGTTCGTGGCGGGAGGCCCCAAGAGACCCAGTACTAC.

The table lists this clonotype with many counts. The chain is built from TRBV29-1 and TRBJ2-7; D possibly uses TRBD1 or TRBD2 (5 bases each). This CDR3 spans 12 amino acids. V dropped 3 bases and J dropped 4 bases, with 10 bases sitting between them. In germline, CDR1 is SQVTM, CDR2 ANQGSEA. The CDR3 region is CSVEGREYEQYF. The CDR3 DNA reads TGCAGCGTTGAGGGCAGGGAGTACGAGCAGTACTTC.

This clonotype was counted many times. V is TRBV6-2 or TRBV6-3 and J is TRBJ2-2; perhaps TRBD2 as D (5 bases). Trimming removed 5 bases at V and 0 bases at J, with 13 bases between. Per germline, CDR1 MNHEY and CDR2 SVGEGT. This CDR3 is 16 amino acids long. CDR3 amino acids: CASSPTDSPNTGELFF. Here the CDR3 DNA reads TGTGCCAGCAGTCCTACGGACTCACCGAACACCGGGGAGCTGTTTTTT.

There are many counts of this clonotype. This chain uses TRBV4-2 with TRBJ1-1; D gene uncertain. Germline CDR1 is LGHNA and CDR2 is YNFKEQ. This CDR3 has 15 amino acids. Trimming took off 3 bases at V and 0 bases at J, with 11 bases between the two ends. The DNA for the CDR3 is TGTGCCAGCAGCCAGATCGGAGCACTGAACACTGAAGCTTTCTTT. Its protein is CASSQIGALNTEAFF.

The table lists this clonotype with many counts. The chain is built from TRBV13 and TRBJ1-5; D unresolved. V gave up 3 bases and J gave up 3 bases, with 3 bases separating them. The V gene's germline CDR1 is PRHDT and CDR2 FYEKMQ (reference sequence). The CDR3 extends over 12 amino acids. The CDR3 reads CASSFTNQPQHF. DNA of the CDR3: TGTGCCAGCAGCTTTACCAATCAGCCCCAGCATTTT.

This clonotype showed up many times. J is TRBJ2-1 and V is TRBV6-5; 8 bases fit TRBD2. V trimming: 6 bases; J trimming: 4 bases; junction bases outside the gene matches: 8. CDR3 size: 15 residues. Germline CDR1 MNHEY, CDR2 SVGAGI. The chain's CDR3 is CASRLAGLIYNEQFF. Here the CDR3 DNA reads TGTGCCAGCAGGCTAGCGGGTCTAATTTACAATGAGCAGTTCTTC.

There are many counts of this clonotype. This chain joins TRBV5-1 and TRBJ1-5; D unclear. CDR1 SGHRS and CDR2 YFSETQ come from the germline V gene. The CDR3 extends over 14 amino acids. Trimming pared 7 bases from V and 4 bases from J, leaving 15 bases between. CDR3 in amino acids: CASADGGMNQPQHF. The CDR3 region has the DNA TGCGCCAGCGCGGACGGAGGGATGAATCAGCCCCAGCATTTT.

This clonotype was recorded at least ten times. The V call is TRBV11-2, the J call TRBJ1-1, with D hard to call. The CDR3 length is 13 residues. The V and J ends lost 5 bases and 1 base respectively, with 8 bases between them. From germline, CDR1 is SGHAT and CDR2 FQNNGV. Here the CDR3 reads CASSTDTNTEAFF. CDR3 sequence (DNA): TGTGCCAGCAGCACAGACACGAACACTGAAGCTTTCTTT. The full variable domain, completed using reference TRBV11-2 and TRBJ1-1, is EAGVAQSPRYKIIEKRQSVAFWCNPISGHATLYWYQQILGQGPKLLIQFQNNGVVDDSQLPKDRFSAERLKGVDSTLKIQPAKLEDSAVYLCASSTDTNTEAFFGQGTRLTVV.

Note on this clonotype: One junction end does not reproduce the germline sequence, and a read error may be involved. The CDR3 protein is CAISFRFGGGSNQPQHF. In nucleotides, the CDR3 is TGTGCCATCAGTTTTCGCTTCGGAGGGGGTTCCAATCAGCCCCAGCATTTT. This chain connects TRBV27 to TRBJ1-5; D is possibly TRBD1 (6 bases). The CDR3 is made up of 17 amino acids. Germline CDR1 MNHEY, CDR2 SMNVEV (reference sequence).

As concerns this clonotype: A far bigger clonotype differs at one base, so this is likely a read error. V usage is TRBV9 and J usage is TRBJ2-1; tentatively, D is TRBD1 (6 bases). Germline V gives CDR1 SGDLS, CDR2 YYNGEE. The CDR3 has 12 amino acids. V was pared by 5 bases and J by 7 bases, with 10 bases between. The CDR3 spells CASSVQGNEQFF. The CDR3 region has the DNA TGTGCCAGCAGTGTGCAGGGGAATGAGCAGTTCTTC.

DNA of the CDR3: TGTGCCAGCTCACCAGCCACAGGAGCGGGGTACAATGAGCAGTTCTTC. Protein product: CASSPATGAGYNEQFF. The chain links TRBV18 to TRBJ2-1, with 7 bases aligning to TRBD2. The CDR3 totals 16 residues. Germline loops: CDR1 KGHSH, CDR2 LQKENI. J was trimmed by 4 bases and V by 2 bases; bases with no gene match: 8.

This clonotype came up many times. The V call is TRBV24-1, the J call TRBJ1-5, with D possibly TRBD1 on 6 matching bases. The CDR3 loop spans 12 amino acids. V was shortened by 0 bases and J by 11 bases, with 7 bases between the two germline ends. Germline CDR1 reads KGHDR; CDR2 reads SFDVKD. DNA for the CDR3: TGTGCCACCAGTGATTTGAAGGGGGCCCAGCATTTT. This codes for CATSDLKGAQHF.

There are a few counts of this clonotype. An end of the junction differs from the germline gene, which may be a read error. The chain carries TRBV12-3 or TRBV12-4 and TRBJ2-1; 9 bases fit TRBD2. The length of the CDR3 is 12 residues. CDR3 in amino acids: CASSLAGNEQFF. DNA for the CDR3: TGTGCCAGCAGTCTAGCGGGAAATGAGCAGTTCTTC.

This clonotype was observed at least ten times. CDR3 in amino acids: CAISESGQEQFF. CDR3 in DNA: TGTGCCATCAGTGAGTCAGGGCAGGAGCAGTTCTTC. The gene calls are TRBV10-3 and TRBJ2-1, with D uncertain. V dropped 0 bases and J dropped 10 bases, with 7 bases sitting between them. Germline V lookup: CDR1 ENHRY, CDR2 SYGVKD. The CDR3 sequence is 12 residues long.

This clonotype appeared many times. J is TRBJ1-1 and V is TRBV20-1; 7 bases map to TRBD1. The CDR3 is made up of 15 amino acids. Germline trimming cut 6 bases from V and 1 base from J; bases unmatched to any gene: 11. Germline assignment: CDR1 DFQATT and CDR2 SNEGSKA (reference sequence). The CDR3 here is CSASFHRGSNTEAFF. CDR3 coding DNA: TGCAGTGCGAGCTTCCACAGGGGATCGAACACTGAAGCTTTCTTT.

The chain uses TRBV6-2 or TRBV6-3 and TRBJ2-1; D tentatively fits TRBD1 or TRBD2 (5 bases each). Germline CDR1 and CDR2: MNHEY and SVGEGT. V was trimmed by 4 bases and J by 9 bases, leaving 10 bases between them. The length of the CDR3 is 12 residues. CDR3 sequence (DNA): TGTGCCAGCAGTTTATCGGGACCTGAGCAGTTCTTC. This sequence encodes CASSLSGPEQFF.

In regard to this clonotype: A much more abundant neighbour one base away suggests this may be a read error. The genes are TRBV20-1 and TRBJ1-1; no clear D gene. This CDR3 comprises 13 residues. Germline loops: CDR1 DFQATT, CDR2 SNEGSKA (reference sequence). V was pared by 0 bases and J by 10 bases, with 15 bases between. CDR3 region: CSARDLQSPGAFF. For the CDR3, the DNA is TGCAGTGCTAGAGATCTACAGTCCCCAGGAGCTTTCTTT.

This clonotype was observed many times. The chain has TRBV28 and TRBJ2-3; D is undetermined. Trimming stripped 3 bases from V and 7 bases from J, with 5 bases between. The CDR3 runs 11 residues. Germline assignment: CDR1 MDHEN and CDR2 SYDVKM. The CDR3 here is CASSFSYTQYF. In DNA form, the CDR3 reads TGTGCCAGCAGTTTCTCCTATACGCAGTATTTT.

Notes on this clonotype: Relative to the germline gene, one junction end is altered; a read error may explain this. The CDR3 DNA reads as TGCGCCGGCAGCTTGGGGGAGACCCAGTACTTC. It yields the protein CAGSLGETQYF. The J gene is TRBJ2-5, the V gene TRBV5-1; D unclear. Germline values: CDR1 SGHRS, CDR2 YFSETQ. The CDR3 runs to 11 residues.

This clonotype was seen many times. This sequence joins TRBV19 and TRBJ2-1, with D hard to call. This CDR3 has 16 residues. CDR1 and CDR2 (germline): LNHDA, SQIVND (reference sequence). Trimming shortened V by 1 base and J by 2 bases, and 12 bases separated the two germline ends. CDR3 bases: TGTGCCAGTAGTATAGGGGCCGGAACGGCCTACAATGAGCAGTTCTTC. Translating it yields CASSIGAGTAYNEQFF.

This clonotype was found many times. This sequence joins TRBV7-9 and TRBJ2-3; no clear D. This CDR3 region has 14 residues. V lost 5 bases to trimming and J lost 8 bases, with 17 bases between them. Germline V CDR1 and CDR2: SEHNR, FQNEAQ (reference sequence). The CDR3 DNA follows: TGTGCCAGCAGCCAGGAATCCGTAGTAGTTACGCAGTATTTT. Encoded protein: CASSQESVVVTQYF.

The table lists this clonotype with a few counts. V gene TRBV5-1 combines with J gene TRBJ2-1; a possible D gene is TRBD2 (5 bases). Looked up from germline, CDR1 is SGHRS and CDR2 is YFSETQ. The V end was cut by 4 bases, the J end by 0 bases, with 20 bases between. The CDR3 contains 18 residues. The CDR3, as DNA: TGCGCCAGCAGCCCTGGACTTCTTCCTCTAAGCTCCTACAATGAGCAGTTCTTC. This encodes CASSPGLLPLSSYNEQFF.

Remarks on this clonotype: A much larger clonotype is one base distant, so this may be a read error. The chain employs TRBV6-5 and TRBJ2-2; D perhaps matches TRBD2 (5 bases). Germline V gives CDR1 MNHEY, CDR2 SVGAGI. This CDR3 region has 15 residues. CDR3 nucleotides: TGTGCCAGCAGTTACTCGAGTGGTGGCACCGGGAAGCTGTTTTTT. It codes for CASSYSSGGTGKLFF.

This clonotype was observed at least ten times. V usage is TRBV29-1 and J usage is TRBJ1-5; a possible D gene is TRBD1 (5 bases). Germline V gene lookup returns CDR1 SQVTM and CDR2 ANQGSEA. The CDR3 consists of 13 residues. Trimming left V 4 bases short and J 4 bases short, with 11 bases between. The CDR3 region is CSVGRGGNQPQHF. In DNA form, the CDR3 reads TGCAGCGTTGGACGGGGGGGGAATCAGCCCCAGCATTTT.

This clonotype was counted at least ten times. This rearrangement joins TRBV27 to TRBJ1-5; 7 bases match TRBD1. The germline gives CDR1 MNHEY, CDR2 SMNVEV (reference sequence). V shed 5 bases and J 2 bases; nucleotides not matched to a gene: 6. This CDR3 is 15 amino acids long. As DNA, the CDR3 is TGTGCCAGCAGTCCGGATACAGGGGGCAATCAGCCCCAGCATTTT. Encoded protein: CASSPDTGGNQPQHF.

Concerning this clonotype: This may arise from a read error, as a much more abundant clone is one base away. The chain has TRBV30 and TRBJ1-1; maybe TRBD1 (5 bases). Germline values: CDR1 GTSNPN, CDR2 SVGIG (reference sequence). This CDR3 has 15 amino acids. V gave up 1 base and J gave up 3 bases, with 15 bases separating them. The CDR3 sequence: CAWSGFRRVDTEAFF. In DNA form, the CDR3 reads TGTGCCTGGAGTGGGTTCCGCAGGGTGGACACTGAAGCTTTCTTT.